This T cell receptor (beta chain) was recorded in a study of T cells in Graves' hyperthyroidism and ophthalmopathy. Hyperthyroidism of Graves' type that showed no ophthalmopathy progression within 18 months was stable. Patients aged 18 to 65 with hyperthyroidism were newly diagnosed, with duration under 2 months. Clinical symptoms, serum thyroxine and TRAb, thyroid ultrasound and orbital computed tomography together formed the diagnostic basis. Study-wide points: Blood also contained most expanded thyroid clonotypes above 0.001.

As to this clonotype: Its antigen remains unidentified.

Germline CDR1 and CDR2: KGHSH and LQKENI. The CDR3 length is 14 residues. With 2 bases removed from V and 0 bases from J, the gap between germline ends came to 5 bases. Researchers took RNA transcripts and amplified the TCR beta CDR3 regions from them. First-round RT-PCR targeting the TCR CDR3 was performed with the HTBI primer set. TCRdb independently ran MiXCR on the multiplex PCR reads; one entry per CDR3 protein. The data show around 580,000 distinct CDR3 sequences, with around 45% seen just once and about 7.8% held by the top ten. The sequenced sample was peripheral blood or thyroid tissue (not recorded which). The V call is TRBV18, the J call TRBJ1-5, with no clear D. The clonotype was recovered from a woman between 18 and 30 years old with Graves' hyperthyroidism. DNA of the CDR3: TGTGCCAGCTCACCAGTCTATAGCAATCAGCCCCAGCATTTT. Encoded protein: CASSPVYSNQPQHF.